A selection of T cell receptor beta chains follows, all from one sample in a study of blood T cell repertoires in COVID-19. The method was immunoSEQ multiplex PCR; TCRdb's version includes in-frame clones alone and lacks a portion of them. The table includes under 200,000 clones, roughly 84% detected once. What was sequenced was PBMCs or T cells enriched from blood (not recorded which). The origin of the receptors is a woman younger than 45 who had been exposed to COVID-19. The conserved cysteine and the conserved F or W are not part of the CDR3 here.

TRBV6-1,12,ASSEGRQLYEQY
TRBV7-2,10,ASSLVSYEQY
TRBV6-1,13,ASSEYRRSSYEQY
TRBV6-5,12,ASSWTALNTEAF
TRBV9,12,ASSVAAASYGYT
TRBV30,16,AWSRSSGGSWIRYEQY
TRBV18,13,ASSPLAGEAYEQY
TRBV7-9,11,ASSSFRDNEQF
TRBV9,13,ASSVGRTVQETQY
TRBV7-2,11,ASSSGGPETQY
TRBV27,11,ASSLSLGYEQY
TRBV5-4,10,ASSHRGNEQF
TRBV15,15,ATSRDLPGGNTGELF
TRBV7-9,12,ASSLEGGSYEQY
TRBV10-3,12,ATRLTGLNQPQH
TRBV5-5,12,ASSLFTGDYEQY
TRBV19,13,ASSIDAGLITPAF
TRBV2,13,ASSARGESNQPQH
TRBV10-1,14,ASSELAGFSYNEQF
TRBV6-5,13,ASSSTGALNQPQH
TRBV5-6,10,ASMTSGYEQF
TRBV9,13,ASSVEAGGGQPQH
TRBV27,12,ASSLGTGLTEAF
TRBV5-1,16,ASSIQPGGGGRYNEQF
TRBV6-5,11,ASRPGQGQGYT
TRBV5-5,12,ASSQRGGAYEQY
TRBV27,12,ASSLRTGNYGYT
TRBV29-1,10,SARTLSYEQY
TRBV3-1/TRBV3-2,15,ASSQGQVATAEETQY
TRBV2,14,ASSVLGTGAGNTIY
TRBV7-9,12,ASSTTGRNTEAF
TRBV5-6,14,ASRFAMQGLDYGYT
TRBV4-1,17,ASSQDWENQGLEIYGYT
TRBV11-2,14,ASSSGQGFGQETQY
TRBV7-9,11,ASSLGQGSGYT
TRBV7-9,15,ASSLLTSDTGGYEQF
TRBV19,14,ASSIISRGPPYEQY
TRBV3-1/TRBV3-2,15,ASSQARGGSSAYEQY
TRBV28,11,ASLSFRGTEAF
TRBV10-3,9,AISELYEQY
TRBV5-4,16,ASSLGGQVLLLNTEAF
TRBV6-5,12,ASRNSNRDTEAF
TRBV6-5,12,ASGRGLGLYGYT
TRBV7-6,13,ASSLSATGHHTQY
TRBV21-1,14,ASSARFTTTNNEQF
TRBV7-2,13,ASSFTSGAPDTQY
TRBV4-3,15,ASSQDGGADTTDTQY
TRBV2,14,ASSSRTGSNNYGYT
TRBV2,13,ARKNSGEWLDEAF